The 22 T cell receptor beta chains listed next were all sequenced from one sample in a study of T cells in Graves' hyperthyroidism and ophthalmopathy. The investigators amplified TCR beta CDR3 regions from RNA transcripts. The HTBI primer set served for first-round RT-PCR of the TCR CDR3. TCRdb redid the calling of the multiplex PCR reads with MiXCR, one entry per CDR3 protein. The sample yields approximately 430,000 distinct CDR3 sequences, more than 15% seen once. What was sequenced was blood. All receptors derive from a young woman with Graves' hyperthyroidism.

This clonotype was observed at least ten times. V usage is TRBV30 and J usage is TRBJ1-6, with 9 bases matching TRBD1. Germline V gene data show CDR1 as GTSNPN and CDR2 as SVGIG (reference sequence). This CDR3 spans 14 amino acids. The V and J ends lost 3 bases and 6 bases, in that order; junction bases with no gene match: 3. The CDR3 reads CAWRTDRGNSPLHF. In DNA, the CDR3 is TGTGCCTGGAGGACGGACAGGGGTAATTCACCCCTCCACTTT. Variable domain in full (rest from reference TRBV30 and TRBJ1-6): SQTIHQWPATLVQPVGSPLSLECTVEGTSNPNLYWYRQAAGRGLQLLFYSVGIGQISSEVPQNLSASRPQDRQFILSSKKLLLSDSGFYLCAWRTDRGNSPLHFGNGTRLTVT.

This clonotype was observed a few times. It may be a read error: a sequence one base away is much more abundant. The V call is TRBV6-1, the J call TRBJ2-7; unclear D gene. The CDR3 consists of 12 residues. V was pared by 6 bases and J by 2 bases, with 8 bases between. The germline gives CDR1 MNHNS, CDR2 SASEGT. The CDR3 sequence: CASRASAYEQYF. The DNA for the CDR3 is TGTGCCAGCAGGGCCAGTGCCTACGAGCAGTACTTC.

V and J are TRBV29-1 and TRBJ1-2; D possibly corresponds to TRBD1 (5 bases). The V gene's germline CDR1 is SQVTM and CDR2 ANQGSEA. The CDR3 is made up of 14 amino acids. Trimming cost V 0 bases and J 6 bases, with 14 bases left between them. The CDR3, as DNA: TGCAGCGTTGAAGAGCAGGGTGGAGGGAATGGCTACACCTTC. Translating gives CSVEEQGGGNGYTF.

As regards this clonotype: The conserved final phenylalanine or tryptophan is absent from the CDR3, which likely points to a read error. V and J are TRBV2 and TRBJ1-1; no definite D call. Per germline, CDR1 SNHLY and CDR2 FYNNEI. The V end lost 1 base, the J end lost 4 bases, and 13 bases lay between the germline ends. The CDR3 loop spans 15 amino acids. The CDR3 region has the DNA TGTGCCAGCAGTGAAGATGTCTTAGCAGGCACTGAAGCTTTCCTT. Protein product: CASSEDVLAGTEAFL.

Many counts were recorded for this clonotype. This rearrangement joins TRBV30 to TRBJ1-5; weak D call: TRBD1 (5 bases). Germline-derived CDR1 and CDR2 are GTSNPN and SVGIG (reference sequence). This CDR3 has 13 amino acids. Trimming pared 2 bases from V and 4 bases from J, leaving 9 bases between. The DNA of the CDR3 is TGTGCCTGGAGTACAGGACCGAATCAGCCCCAGCATTTT. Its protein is CAWSTGPNQPQHF. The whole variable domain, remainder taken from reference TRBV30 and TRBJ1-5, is SQTIHQWPATLVQPVGSPLSLECTVEGTSNPNLYWYRQAAGRGLQLLFYSVGIGQISSEVPQNLSASRPQDRQFILSSKKLLLSDSGFYLCAWSTGPNQPQHFGDGTRLSIL.

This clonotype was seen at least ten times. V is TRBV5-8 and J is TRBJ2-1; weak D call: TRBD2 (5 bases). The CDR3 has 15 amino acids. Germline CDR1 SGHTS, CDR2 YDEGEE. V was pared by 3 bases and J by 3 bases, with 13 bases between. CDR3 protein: CASSWRATFYNEQFF. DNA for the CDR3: TGTGCCAGCAGCTGGCGGGCCACTTTCTACAATGAGCAGTTCTTC.

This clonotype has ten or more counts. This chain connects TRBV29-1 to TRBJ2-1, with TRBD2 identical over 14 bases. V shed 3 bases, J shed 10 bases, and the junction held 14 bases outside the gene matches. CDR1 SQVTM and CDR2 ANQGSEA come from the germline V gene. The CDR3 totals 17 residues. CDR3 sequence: CSVDVDSGTSGSWEQFF. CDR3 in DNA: TGCAGCGTTGATGTGGACTCCGGGACTAGCGGGAGTTGGGAGCAGTTCTTC.

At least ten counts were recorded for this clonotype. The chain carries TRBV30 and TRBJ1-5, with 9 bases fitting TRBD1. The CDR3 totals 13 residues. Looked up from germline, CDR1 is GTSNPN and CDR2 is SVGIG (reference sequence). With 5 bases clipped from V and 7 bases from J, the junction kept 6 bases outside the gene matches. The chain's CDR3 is CAWGTGYLQPQHF. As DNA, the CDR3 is TGTGCCTGGGGGACAGGGTATCTGCAGCCCCAGCATTTT. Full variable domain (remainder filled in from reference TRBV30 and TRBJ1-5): SQTIHQWPATLVQPVGSPLSLECTVEGTSNPNLYWYRQAAGRGLQLLFYSVGIGQISSEVPQNLSASRPQDRQFILSSKKLLLSDSGFYLCAWGTGYLQPQHFGDGTRLSIL.

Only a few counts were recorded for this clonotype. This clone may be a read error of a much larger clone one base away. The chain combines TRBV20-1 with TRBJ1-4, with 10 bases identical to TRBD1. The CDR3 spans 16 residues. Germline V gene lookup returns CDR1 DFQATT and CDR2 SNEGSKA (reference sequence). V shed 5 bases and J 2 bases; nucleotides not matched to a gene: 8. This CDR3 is CSAGRQGAPTNEKLFF. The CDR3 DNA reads TGCAGTGCTGGAAGACAGGGGGCGCCGACTAATGAAAAACTGTTTTTT.

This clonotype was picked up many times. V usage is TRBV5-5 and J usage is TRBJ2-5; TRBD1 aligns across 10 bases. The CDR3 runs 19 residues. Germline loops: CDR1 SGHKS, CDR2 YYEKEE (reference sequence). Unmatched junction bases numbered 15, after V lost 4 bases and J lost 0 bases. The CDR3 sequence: CASSITGTGAVGYQETQYF. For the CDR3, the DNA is TGTGCCAGCAGCATTACCGGGACAGGGGCGGTAGGGTACCAAGAGACCCAGTACTTC.

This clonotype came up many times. The CDR3 spells CASSYGPHSNQPQHF. CDR3 coding DNA: TGTGCCAGCAGTTACGGTCCTCATAGCAATCAGCCCCAGCATTTT. The rearrangement links TRBV6-1 to TRBJ1-5, with D unclear. V was trimmed by 5 bases and J by 0 bases, leaving 11 bases between them. The germline gives CDR1 MNHNS, CDR2 SASEGT. The CDR3 loop spans 15 amino acids.

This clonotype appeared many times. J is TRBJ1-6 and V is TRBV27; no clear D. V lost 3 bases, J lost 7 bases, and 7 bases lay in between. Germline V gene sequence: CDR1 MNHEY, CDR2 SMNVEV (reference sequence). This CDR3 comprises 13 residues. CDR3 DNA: TGTGCCAGCAGTTTGGCCGTAAATTCACCCCTCCACTTT. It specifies CASSLAVNSPLHF.

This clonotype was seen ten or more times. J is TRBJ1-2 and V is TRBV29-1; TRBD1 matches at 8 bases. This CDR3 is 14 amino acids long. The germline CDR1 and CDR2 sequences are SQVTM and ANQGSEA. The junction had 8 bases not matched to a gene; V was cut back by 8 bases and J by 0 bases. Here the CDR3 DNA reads TGCAGCACGGCCGGGACAGGCACTAACTATGGCTACACCTTC. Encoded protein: CSTAGTGTNYGYTF.

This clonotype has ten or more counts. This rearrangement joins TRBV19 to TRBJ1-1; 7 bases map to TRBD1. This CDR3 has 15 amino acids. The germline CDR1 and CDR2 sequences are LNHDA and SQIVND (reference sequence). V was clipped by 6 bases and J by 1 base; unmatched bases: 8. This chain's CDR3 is CASRWDSLPNTEAFF. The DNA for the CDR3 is TGTGCCAGTAGGTGGGACAGCCTTCCGAACACTGAAGCTTTCTTT.

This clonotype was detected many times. As DNA, the CDR3 is TGTGCCAGCAGCTTGATGGGACAGGCCAACTACGAGCAGTACTTC. Translated, it gives CASSLMGQANYEQYF. This chain links TRBV5-6 with TRBJ2-7, with TRBD1 matching over 8 bases. The CDR3 spans 15 residues. V shed 1 base and J 3 bases; nucleotides not matched to a gene: 6. Germline CDR1 SGHDT, CDR2 YYEEEE.

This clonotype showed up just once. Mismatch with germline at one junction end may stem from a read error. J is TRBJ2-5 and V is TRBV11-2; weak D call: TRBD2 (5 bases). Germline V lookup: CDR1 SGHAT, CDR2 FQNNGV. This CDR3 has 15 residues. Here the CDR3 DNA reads TGTGCCCGCAGCTTAGCCGGCAGACTACAAGAGACCCAGTACTTC. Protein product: CARSLAGRLQETQYF.

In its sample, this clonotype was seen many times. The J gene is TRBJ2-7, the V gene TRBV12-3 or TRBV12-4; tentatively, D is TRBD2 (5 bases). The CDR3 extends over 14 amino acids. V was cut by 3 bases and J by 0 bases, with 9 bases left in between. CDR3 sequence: CASSFEGLSYEQYF. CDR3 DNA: TGTGCCAGCAGTTTTGAGGGCCTCTCCTACGAGCAGTACTTC.

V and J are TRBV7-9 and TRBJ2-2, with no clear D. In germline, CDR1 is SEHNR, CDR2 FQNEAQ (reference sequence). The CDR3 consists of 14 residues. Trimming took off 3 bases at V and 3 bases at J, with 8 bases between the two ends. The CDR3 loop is CASSLWIDTGELFF. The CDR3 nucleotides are TGTGCCAGCAGCTTGTGGATCGACACCGGGGAGCTGTTTTTT.

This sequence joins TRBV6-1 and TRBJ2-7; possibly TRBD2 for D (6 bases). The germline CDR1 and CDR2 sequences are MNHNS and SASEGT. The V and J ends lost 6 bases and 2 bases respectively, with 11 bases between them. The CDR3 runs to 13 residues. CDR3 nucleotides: TGTGCCAGCAGGGGACTTTCGGCCTACGAGCAGTACTTC. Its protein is CASRGLSAYEQYF.

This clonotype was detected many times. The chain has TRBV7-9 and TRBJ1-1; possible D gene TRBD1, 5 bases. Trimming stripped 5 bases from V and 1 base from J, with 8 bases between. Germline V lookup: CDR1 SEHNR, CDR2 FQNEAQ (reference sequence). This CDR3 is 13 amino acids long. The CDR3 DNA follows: TGTGCCAGCAGCCCCCAGGGGAACACTGAAGCTTTCTTT. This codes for CASSPQGNTEAFF.

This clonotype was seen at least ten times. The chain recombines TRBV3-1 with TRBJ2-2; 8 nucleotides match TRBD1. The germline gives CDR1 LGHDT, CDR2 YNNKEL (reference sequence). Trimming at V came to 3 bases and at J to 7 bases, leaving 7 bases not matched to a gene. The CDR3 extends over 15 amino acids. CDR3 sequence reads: CASSHTRTGYGELFF. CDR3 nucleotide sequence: TGTGCCAGCAGCCATACGAGGACAGGGTACGGGGAGCTGTTTTTT.

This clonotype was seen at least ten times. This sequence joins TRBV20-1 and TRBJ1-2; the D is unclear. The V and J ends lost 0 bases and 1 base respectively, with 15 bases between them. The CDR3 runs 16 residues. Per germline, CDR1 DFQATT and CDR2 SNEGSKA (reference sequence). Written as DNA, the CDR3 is TGCAGTGCTAGAGATTTTCAGGTTCCTTTTAACTATGGCTACACCTTC. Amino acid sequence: CSARDFQVPFNYGYTF.